Reported below is one T cell receptor beta chain. This sample was included in a study of blood T cell repertoires in COVID-19. The CDR3 contains 14 residues. The J segment lost 4 bases and the V segment lost 3 bases, leaving 1 base of the junction unmatched. CDR1 and CDR2 (germline): SGDLS, YYNGEE. TCRdb's table, derived via immunoSEQ multiplex PCR, lists solely in-frame clones and lacks some. Here the sample spans hundreds of thousands of clones, around 87% being singletons. The receptor comes from a young man who had recovered from COVID-19. The material sequenced was PBMCs or T cells enriched from blood (not recorded which). The gene calls are TRBV9 and TRBJ2-7, with 13 bases identical to TRBD2. The CDR3 DNA is TGTGCCAGCAGCGCGGGACTAGCGGGGTACGAGCAGTACTTC. Translation: CASSAGLAGYEQYF.